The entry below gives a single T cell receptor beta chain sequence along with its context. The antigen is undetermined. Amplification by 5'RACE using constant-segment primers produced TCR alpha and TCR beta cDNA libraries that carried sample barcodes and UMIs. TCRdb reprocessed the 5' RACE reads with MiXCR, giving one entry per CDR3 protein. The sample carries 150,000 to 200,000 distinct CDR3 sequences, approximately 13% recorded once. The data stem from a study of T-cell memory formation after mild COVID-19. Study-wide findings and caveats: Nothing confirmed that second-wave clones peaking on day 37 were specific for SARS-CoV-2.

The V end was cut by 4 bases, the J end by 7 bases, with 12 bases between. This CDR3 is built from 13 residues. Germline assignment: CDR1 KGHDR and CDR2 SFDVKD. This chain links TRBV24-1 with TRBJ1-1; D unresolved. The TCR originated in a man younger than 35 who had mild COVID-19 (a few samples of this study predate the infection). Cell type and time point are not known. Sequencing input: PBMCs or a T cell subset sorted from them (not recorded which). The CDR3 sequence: CATSDTREGEAFF. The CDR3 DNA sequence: TGTGCCACCAGTGACACCCGGGAGGGTGAAGCTTTCTTT.